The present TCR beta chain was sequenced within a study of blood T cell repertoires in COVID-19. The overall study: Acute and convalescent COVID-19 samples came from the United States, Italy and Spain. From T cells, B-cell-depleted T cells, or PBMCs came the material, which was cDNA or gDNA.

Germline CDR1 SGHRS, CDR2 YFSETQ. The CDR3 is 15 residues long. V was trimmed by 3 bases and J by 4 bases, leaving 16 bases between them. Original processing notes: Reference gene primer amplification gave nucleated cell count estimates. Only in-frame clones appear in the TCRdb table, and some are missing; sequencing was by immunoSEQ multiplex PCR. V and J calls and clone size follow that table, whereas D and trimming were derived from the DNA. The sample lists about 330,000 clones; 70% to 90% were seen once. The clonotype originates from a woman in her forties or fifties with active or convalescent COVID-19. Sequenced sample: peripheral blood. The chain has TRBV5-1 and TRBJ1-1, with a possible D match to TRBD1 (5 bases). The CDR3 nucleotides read TGCGCCAGCAGCTGGACCCAGGGTATAAGCACTGAAGCTTTCTTT. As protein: CASSWTQGISTEAFF.